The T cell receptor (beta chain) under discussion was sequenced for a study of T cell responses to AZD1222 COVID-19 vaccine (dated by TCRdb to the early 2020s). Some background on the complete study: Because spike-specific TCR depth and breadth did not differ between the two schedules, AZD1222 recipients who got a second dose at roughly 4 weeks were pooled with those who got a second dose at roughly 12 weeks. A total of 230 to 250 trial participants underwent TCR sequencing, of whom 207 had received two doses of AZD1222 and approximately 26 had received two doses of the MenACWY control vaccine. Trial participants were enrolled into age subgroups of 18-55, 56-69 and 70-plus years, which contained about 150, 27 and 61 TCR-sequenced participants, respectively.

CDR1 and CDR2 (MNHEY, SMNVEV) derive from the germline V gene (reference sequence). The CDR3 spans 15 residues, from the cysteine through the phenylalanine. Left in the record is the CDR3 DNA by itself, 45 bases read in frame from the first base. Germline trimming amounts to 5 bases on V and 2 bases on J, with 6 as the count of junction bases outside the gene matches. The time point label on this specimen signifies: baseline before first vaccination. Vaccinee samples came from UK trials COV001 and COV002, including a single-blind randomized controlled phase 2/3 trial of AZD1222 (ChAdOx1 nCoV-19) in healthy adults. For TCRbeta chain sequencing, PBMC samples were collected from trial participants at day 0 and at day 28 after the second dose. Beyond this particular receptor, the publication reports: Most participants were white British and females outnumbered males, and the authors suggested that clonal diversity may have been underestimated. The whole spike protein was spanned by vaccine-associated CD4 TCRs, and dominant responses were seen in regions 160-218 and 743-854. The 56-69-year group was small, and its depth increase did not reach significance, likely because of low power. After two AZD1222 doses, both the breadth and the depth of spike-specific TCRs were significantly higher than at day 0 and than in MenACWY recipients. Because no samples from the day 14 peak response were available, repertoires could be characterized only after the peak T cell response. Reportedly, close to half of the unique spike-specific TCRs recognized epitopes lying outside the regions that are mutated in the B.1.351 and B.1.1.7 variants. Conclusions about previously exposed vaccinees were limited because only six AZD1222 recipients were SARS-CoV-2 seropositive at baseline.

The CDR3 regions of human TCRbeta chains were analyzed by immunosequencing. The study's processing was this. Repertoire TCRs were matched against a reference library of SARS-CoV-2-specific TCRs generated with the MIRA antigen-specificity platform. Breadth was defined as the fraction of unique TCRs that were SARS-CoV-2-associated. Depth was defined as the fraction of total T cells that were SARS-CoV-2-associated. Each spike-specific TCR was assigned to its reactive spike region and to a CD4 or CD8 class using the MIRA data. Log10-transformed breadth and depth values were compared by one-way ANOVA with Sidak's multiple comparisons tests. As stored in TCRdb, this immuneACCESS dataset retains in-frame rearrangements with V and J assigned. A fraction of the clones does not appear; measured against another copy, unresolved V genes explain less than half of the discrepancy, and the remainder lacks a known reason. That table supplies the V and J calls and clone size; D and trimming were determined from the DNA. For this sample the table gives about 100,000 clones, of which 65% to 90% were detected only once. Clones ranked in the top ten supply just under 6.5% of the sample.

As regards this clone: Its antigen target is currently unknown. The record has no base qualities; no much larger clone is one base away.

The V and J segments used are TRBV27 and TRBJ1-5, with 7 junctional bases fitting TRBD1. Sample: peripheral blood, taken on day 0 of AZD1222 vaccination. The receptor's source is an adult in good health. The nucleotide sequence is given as TGTGCCAGCAGTAAAATACAGGGGCGCAATCAGCCCCAGCATTTT. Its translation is CASSKIQGRNQPQHF.